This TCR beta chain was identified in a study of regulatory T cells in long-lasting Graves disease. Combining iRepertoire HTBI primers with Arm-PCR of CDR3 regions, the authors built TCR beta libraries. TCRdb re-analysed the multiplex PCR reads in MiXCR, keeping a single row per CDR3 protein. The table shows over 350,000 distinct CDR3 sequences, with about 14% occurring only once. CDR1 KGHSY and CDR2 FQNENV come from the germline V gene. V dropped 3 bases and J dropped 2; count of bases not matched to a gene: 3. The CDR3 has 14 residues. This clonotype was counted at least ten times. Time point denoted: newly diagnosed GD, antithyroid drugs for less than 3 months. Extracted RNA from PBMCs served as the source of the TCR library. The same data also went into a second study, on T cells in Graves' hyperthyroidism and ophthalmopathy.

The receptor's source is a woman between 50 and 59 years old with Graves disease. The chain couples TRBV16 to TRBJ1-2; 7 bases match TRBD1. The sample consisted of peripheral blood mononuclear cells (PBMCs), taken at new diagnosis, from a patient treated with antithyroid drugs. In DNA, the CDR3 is TGTGCCAGCAGCCAGGACAGGAGCAACTATGGCTACACCTTC. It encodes CASSQDRSNYGYTF.